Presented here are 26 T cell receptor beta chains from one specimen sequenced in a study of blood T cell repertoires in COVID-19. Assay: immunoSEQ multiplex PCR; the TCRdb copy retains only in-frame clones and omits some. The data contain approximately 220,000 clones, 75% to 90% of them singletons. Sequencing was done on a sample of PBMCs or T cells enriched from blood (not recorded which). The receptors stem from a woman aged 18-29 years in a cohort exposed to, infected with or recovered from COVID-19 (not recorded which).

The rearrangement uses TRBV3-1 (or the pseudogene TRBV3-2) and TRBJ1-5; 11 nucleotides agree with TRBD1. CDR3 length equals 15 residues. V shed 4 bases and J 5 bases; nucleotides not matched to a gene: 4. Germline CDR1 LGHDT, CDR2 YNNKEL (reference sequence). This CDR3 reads CASSLGTGGHQPQHF. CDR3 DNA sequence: TGTGCCAGCAGCCTTGGGACAGGGGGGCATCAGCCCCAGCATTTT.

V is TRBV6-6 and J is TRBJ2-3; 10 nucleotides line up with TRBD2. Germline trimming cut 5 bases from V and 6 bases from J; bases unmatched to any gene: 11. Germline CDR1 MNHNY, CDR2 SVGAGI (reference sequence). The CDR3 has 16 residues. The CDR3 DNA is TGTGCCAGCAGTCGCCAGGCTAGCGGGGGCAAGGATACGCAGTATTTT. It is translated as CASSRQASGGKDTQYF.

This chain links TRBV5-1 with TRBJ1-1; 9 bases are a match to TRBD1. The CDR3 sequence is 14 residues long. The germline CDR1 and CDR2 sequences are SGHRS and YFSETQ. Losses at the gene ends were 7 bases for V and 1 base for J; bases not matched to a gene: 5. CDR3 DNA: TGCGCCAGCTATTTGGGACAGGGGAACACTGAAGCTTTCTTT. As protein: CASYLGQGNTEAFF. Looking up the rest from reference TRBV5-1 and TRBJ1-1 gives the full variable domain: KAGVTQTPRYLIKTRGQQVTLSCSPISGHRSVSWYQQTPGQGLQFLFEYFSETQRNKGNFPGRFSGRQFSNSRSEMNVSTLELGDSALYLCASYLGQGNTEAFFGQGTRLTVV.

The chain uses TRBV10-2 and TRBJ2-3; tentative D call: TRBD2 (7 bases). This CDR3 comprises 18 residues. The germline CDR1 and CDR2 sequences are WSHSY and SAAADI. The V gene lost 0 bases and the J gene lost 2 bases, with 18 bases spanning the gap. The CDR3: CASSESGGGGPLTDTQYF. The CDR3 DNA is TGCGCCAGCAGTGAGTCAGGTGGGGGGGGGCCGCTCACAGATACGCAGTATTTT.

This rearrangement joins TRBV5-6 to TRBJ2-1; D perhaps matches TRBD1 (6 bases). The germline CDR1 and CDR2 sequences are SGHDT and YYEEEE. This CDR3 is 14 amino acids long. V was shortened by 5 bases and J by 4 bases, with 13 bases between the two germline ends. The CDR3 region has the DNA TGTGCCAGCAGAGGTTTAACAGGGTACAATGAGCAGTTCTTC. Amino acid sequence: CASRGLTGYNEQFF.

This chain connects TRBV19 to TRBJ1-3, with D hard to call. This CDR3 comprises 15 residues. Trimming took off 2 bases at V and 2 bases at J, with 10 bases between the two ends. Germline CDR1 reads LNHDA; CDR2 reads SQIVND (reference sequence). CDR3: CASSIRGGTGNTIYF. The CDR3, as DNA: TGTGCCAGTAGTATAAGAGGTGGAACTGGAAACACCATATATTTT.

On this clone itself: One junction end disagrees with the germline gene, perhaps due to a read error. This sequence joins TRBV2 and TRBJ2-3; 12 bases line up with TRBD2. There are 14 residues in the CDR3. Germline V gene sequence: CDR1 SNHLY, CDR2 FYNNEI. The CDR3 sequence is CASREGLAGSTQYF. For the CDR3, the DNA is TGTGCCAGCAGGGAAGGACTAGCGGGAAGTACGCAGTATTTT.

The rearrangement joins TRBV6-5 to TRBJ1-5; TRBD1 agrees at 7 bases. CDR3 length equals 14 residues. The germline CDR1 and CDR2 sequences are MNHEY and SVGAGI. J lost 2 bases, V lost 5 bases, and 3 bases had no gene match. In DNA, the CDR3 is TGTGCCAGCAGTCCAACAGGGGGCAATCAGCCCCAGCATTTT. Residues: CASSPTGGNQPQHF.

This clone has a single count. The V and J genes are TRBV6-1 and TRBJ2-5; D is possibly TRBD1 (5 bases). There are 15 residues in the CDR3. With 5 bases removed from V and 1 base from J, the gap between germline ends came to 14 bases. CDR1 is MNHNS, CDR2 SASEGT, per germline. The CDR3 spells CASSSQGYIQETQYF. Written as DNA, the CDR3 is TGTGCCAGCAGTTCTCAGGGTTACATCCAAGAGACCCAGTACTTC.

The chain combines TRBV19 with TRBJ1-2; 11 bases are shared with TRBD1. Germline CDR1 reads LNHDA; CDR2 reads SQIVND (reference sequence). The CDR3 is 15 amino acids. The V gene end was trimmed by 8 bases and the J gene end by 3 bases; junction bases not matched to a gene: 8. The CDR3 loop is CASSFGTGGDYGYTF. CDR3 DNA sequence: TGTGCCAGTTCATTTGGGACAGGGGGGGACTATGGCTACACCTTC.

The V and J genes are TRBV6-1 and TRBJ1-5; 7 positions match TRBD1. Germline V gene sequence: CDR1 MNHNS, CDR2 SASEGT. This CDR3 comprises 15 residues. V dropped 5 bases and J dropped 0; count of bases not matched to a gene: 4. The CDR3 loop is CASSSGTDSNQPQHF. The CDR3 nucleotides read TGTGCCAGCAGTTCCGGGACAGATAGCAATCAGCCCCAGCATTTT.

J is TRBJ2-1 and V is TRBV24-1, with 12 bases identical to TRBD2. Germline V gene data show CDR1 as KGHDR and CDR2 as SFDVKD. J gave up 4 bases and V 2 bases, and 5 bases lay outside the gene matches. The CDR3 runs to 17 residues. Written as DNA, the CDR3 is TGTGCCACCAGTGATTCTAGCGGGGGGGTCCTTTACAATGAGCAGTTCTTC. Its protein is CATSDSSGGVLYNEQFF.

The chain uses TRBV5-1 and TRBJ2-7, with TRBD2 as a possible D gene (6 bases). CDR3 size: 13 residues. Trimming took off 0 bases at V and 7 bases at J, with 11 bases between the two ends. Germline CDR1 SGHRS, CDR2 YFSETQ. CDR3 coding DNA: TGCGCCAGCAGCTTGGGCTTTGGGGGGGAGCAGTACTTC. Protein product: CASSLGFGGEQYF.

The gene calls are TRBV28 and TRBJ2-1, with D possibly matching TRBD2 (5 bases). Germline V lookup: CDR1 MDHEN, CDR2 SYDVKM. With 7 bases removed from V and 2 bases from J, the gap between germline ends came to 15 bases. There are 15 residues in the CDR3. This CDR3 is CASTVSGSPYNEQFF. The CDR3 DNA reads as TGTGCCAGCACCGTAAGCGGTTCTCCCTACAATGAGCAGTTCTTC.

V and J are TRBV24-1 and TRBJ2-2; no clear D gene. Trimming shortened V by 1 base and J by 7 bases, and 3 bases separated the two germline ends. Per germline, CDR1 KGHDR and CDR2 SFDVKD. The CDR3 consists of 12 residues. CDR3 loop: CATSDFNGELFF. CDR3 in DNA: TGTGCCACCAGTGATTTTAACGGGGAGCTGTTTTTT.

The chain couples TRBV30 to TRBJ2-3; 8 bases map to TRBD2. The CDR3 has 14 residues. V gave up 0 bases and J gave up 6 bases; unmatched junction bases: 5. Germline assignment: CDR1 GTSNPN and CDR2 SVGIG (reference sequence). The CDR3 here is CAWSVRAGADTQYF. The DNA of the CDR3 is TGTGCCTGGAGTGTACGAGCGGGAGCGGATACGCAGTATTTT.

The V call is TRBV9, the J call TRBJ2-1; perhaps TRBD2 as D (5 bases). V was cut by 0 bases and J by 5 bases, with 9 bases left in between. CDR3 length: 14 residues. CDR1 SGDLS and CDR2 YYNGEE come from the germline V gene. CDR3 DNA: TGTGCCAGCAGCGTAGGGGAGTCCCACAATGAGCAGTTCTTC. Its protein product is CASSVGESHNEQFF.

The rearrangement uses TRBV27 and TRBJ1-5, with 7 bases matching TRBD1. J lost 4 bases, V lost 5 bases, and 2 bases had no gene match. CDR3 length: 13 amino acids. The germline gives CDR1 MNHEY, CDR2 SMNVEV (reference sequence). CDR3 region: CASSLRGNQPQHF. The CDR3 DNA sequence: TGTGCCAGCAGTCTCAGGGGGAATCAGCCCCAGCATTTT.

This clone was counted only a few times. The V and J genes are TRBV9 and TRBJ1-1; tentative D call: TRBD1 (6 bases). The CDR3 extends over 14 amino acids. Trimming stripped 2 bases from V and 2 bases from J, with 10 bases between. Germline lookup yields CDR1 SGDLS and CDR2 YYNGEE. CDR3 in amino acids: CASSVRGGNTEAFF. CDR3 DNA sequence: TGTGCCAGCAGCGTTAGGGGGGGCAACACTGAAGCTTTCTTT.

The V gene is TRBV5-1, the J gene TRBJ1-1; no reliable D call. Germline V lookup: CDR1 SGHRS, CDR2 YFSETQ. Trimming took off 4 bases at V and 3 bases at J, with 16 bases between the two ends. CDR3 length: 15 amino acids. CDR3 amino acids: CASSPGVGLDTEAFF. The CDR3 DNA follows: TGCGCCAGCAGCCCGGGAGTAGGGTTGGACACTGAAGCTTTCTTT. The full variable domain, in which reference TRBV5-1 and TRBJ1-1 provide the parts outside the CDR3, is KAGVTQTPRYLIKTRGQQVTLSCSPISGHRSVSWYQQTPGQGLQFLFEYFSETQRNKGNFPGRFSGRQFSNSRSEMNVSTLELGDSALYLCASSPGVGLDTEAFFGQGTRLTVV.

The CDR3 spells CASSFREGTEAFF. DNA for the CDR3: TGTGCCAGCAGCTTTAGGGAGGGCACTGAAGCTTTCTTT. This sequence joins TRBV7-9 and TRBJ1-1; no firm D call. The germline V and J ends were trimmed by 3 bases and 4 bases, with 9 bases remaining between them. Per the germline V gene, CDR1 is SEHNR and CDR2 is FQNEAQ (reference sequence). CDR3 size: 13 residues.

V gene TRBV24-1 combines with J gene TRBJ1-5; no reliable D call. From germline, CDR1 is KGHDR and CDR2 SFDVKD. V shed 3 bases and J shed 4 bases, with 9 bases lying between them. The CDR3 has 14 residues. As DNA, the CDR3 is TGTGCCACCAGTGATGGAGTAGGTAATCAGCCCCAGCATTTT. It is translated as CATSDGVGNQPQHF.

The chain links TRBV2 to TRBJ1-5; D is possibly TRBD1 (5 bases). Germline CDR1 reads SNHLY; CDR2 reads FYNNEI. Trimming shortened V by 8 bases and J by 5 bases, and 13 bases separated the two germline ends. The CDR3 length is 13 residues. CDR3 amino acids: CASGAELDQPQHF. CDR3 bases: TGTGCCAGCGGGGCGGAGCTAGATCAGCCCCAGCATTTT.

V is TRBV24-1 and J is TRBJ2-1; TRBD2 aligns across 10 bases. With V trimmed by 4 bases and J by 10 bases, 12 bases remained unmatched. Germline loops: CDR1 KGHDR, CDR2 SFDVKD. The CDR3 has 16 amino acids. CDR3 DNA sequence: TGTGCCACCAGTGACCCCTCTAGCGGGAGTAATTGGGAGCAGTTCTTC. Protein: CATSDPSSGSNWEQFF.

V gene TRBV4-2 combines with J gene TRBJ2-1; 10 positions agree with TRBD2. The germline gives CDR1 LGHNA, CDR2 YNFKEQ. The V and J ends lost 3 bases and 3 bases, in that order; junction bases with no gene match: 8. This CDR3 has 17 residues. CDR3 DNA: TGTGCCAGCAGCCACCTTCCAGCGGGAGGGTTCTACAATGAGCAGTTCTTC. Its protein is CASSHLPAGGFYNEQFF.

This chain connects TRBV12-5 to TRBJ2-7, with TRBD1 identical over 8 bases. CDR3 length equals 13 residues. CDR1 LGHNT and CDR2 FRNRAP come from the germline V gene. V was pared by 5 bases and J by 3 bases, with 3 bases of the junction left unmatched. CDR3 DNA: TGTGCTAGTGGTCAAGGACAGGGCTACGAGCAGTACTTC. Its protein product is CASGQGQGYEQYF.